This record covers a single T cell receptor beta chain. These data are taken from a study of cytomegalovirus exposure and HLA in healthy donors. Study information: Among about 190 million T cells, an earlier analysis found 117 million unique TCR beta sequences.

These donors counted as nominally healthy when sampled, but unrecorded immune exposures were likely. The PCR used 60 Vbeta and 13 Jbeta primers. The data were produced by immunoSEQ multiplex PCR, yet TCRdb's version contains in-frame clones alone and is incomplete. The sample has 100,000 to 150,000 clones; around 69% are singletons. The sequence was obtained from a human donor in good health. The sample was PBMCs.

CDR3 amino acids: CASSSTGVLRTDTQYF. DNA for the CDR3: TGTGCCAGCAGCTCAACAGGGGTCCTGCGCACAGATACGCAGTATTTT. This rearrangement joins TRBV7-2 to TRBJ2-3; 7 positions agree with TRBD1. The germline V gene encodes CDR1 SGHTA and CDR2 FQGNSA. Trimming removed 4 bases from V and 1 base from J; junction bases left unmatched: 8. CDR3 size: 16 residues.